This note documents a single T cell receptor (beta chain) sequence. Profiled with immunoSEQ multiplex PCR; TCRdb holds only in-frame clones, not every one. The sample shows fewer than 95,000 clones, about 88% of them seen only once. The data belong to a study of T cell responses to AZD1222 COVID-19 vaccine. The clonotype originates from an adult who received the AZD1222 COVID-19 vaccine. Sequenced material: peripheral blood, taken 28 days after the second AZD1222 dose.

CDR3 bases: TGCGCCAGCAGCTCCGGGACCCTTGGGAATGAGCAGTTCTTC. Its protein product is CASSSGTLGNEQFF. V and J are TRBV5-1 and TRBJ2-1, with D perhaps TRBD1 or TRBD2 (5 bases each). The CDR3 is 14 amino acids. Germline values: CDR1 SGHRS, CDR2 YFSETQ. V was shortened by 3 bases and J by 7 bases, with 14 bases between the two germline ends.